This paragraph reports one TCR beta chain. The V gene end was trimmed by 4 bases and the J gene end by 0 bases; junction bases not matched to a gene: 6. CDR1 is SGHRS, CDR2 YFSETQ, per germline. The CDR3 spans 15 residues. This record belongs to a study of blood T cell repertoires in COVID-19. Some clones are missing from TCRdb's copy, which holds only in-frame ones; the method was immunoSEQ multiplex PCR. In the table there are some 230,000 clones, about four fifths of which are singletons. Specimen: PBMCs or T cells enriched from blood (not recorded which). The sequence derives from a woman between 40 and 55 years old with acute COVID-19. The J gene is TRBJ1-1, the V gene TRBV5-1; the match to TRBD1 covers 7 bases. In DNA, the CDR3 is TGCGCCAGCAGCGCCTTGGGACAGATGAACACTGAAGCTTTCTTT. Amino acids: CASSALGQMNTEAFF.